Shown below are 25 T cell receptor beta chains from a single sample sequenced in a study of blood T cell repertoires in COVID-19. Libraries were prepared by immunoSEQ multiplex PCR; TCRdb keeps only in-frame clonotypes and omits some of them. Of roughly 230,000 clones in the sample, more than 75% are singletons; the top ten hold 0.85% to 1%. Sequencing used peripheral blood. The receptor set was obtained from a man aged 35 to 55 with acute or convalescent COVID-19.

The DNA of the CDR3 is TGCGCCAGCAGCCCGGCGGCTGGCACTGAAGCTTTCTTT. Encoded protein: CASSPAAGTEAFF. V and J are TRBV5-1 and TRBJ1-1; no clear D gene. Germline CDR1 and CDR2: SGHRS and YFSETQ. V was cut by 4 bases and J by 4 bases, with 11 bases left in between. CDR3 length equals 13 residues.

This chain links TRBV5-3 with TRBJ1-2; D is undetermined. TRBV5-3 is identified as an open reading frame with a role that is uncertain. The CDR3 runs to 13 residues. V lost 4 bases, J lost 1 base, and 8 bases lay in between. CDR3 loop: CARSPTVNYGYTF. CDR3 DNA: TGTGCCAGAAGCCCTACAGTTAACTATGGCTACACCTTC.

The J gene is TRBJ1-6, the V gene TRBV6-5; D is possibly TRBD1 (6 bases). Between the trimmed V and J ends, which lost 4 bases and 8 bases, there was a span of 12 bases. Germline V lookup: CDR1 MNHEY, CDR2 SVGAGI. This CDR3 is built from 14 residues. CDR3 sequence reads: CASSLNTGYSPLHF. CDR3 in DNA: TGTGCCAGCAGTTTAAACACAGGGTATTCACCCCTCCACTTT.

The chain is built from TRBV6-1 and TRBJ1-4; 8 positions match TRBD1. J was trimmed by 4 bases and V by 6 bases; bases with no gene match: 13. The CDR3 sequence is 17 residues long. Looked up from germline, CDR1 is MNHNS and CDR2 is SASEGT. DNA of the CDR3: TGTGCCAGCAGCGAACTGTTACAGGGGGATCATAATGAAAAACTGTTTTTT. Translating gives CASSELLQGDHNEKLFF.

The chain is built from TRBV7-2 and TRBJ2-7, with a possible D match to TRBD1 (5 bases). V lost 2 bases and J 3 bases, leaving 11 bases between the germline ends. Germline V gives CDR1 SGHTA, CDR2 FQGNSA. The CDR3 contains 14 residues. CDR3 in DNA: TGTGCCAGCAGCTTATCGACAGAAGTCTACGAGCAGTACTTC. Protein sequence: CASSLSTEVYEQYF.

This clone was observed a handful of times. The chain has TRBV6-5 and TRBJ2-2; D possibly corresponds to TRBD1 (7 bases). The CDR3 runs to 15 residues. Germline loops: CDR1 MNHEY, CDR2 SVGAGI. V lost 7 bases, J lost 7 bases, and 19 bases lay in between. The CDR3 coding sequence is TGTGCCAGCATTCCACGGTGGCAGGGGGGCGGGGAGCTGTTTTTT. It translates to CASIPRWQGGGELFF.

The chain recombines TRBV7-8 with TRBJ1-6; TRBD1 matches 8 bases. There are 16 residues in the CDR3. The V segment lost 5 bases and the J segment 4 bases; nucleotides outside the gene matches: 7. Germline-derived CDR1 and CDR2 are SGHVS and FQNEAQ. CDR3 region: CASSPMGQDYNSPLHF. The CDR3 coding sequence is TGTGCCAGCAGCCCCATGGGACAGGATTATAATTCACCCCTCCACTTT.

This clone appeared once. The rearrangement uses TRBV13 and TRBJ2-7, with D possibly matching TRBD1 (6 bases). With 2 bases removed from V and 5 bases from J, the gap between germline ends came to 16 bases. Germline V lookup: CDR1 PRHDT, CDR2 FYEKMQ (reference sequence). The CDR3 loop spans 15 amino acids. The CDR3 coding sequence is TGTGCCAGCAGCTTAACAGGGACGGGCCGCGACGAGCAGTACTTC. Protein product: CASSLTGTGRDEQYF. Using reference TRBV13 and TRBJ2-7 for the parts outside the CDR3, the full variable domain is AAGVIQSPRHLIKEKRETATLKCYPIPRHDTVYWYQQGPGQDPQFLISFYEKMQSDKGSIPDRFSAQQFSDYHSELNMSSLELGDSALYFCASSLTGTGRDEQYFGPGTRLTVT.

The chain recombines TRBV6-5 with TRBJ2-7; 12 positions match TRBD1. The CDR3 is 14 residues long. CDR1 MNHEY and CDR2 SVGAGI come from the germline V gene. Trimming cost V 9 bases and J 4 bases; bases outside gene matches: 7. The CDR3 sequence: CASAGTGGPYEQYF. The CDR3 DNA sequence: TGTGCCAGTGCCGGGACAGGGGGCCCATACGAGCAGTACTTC.

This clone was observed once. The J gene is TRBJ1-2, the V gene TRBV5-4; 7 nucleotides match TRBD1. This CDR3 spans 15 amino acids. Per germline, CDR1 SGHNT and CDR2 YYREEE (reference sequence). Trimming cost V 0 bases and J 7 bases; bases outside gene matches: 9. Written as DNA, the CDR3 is TGTGCCAGCAGCTTGGAGGGCAGGGGGGCTACTGGCTACACCTTC. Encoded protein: CASSLEGRGATGYTF.

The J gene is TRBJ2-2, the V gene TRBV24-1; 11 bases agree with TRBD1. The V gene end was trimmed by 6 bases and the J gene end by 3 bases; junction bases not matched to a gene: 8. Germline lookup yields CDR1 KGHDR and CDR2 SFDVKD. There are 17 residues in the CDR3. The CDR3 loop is CATSPRGDRGDTGELFF. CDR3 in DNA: TGTGCCACCAGTCCCCGTGGGGACAGGGGGGACACCGGGGAGCTGTTTTTT.

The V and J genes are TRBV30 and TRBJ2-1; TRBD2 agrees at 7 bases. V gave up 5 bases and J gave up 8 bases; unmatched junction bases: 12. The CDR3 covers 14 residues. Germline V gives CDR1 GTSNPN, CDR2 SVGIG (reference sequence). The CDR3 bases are TGTGCCTGGGCGGCCACGGGACTACCTTATGAGCAGTTCTTC. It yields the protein CAWAATGLPYEQFF.

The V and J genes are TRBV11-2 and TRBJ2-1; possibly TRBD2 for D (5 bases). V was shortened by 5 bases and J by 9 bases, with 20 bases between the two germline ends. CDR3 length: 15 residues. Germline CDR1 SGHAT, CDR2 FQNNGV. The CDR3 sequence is CASSRLVSERSEQFF. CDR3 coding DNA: TGTGCCAGCAGCCGTCTCGTGAGTGAGCGGAGTGAGCAGTTCTTC.

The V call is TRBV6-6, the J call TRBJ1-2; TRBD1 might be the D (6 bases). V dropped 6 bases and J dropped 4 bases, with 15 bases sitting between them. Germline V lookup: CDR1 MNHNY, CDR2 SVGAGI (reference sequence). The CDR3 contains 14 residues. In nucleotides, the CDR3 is TGTGCCAGCAGACCCCCCGAGACAGGCTATGGCTACACCTTC. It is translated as CASRPPETGYGYTF.

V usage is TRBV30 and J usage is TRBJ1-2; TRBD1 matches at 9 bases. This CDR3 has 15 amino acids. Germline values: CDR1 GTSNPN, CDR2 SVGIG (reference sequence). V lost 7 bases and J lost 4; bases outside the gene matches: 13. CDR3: CAYQLQGAAVYGYTF. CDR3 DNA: TGTGCCTATCAATTACAGGGGGCGGCCGTCTATGGCTACACCTTC.

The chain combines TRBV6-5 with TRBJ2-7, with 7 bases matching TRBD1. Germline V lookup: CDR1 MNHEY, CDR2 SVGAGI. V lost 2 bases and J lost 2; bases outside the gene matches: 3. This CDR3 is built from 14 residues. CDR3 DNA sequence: TGTGCCAGCAGTTACGAGACAGGGACCTACGAGCAGTACTTC. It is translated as CASSYETGTYEQYF.

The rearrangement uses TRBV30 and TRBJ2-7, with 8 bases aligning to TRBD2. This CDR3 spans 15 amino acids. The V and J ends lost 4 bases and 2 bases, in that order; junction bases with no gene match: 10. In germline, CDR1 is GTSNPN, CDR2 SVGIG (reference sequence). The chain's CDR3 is CAWNPGGRDPYEQYF. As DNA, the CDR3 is TGTGCCTGGAACCCGGGAGGGCGGGATCCCTACGAGCAGTACTTC.

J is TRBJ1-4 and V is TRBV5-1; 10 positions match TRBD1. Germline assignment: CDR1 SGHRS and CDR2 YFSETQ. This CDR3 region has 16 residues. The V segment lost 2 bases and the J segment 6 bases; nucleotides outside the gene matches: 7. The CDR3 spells CASSLGTGVGDEKLFF. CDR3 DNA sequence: TGCGCCAGCAGCTTAGGGACAGGGGTCGGCGATGAAAAACTGTTTTTT.

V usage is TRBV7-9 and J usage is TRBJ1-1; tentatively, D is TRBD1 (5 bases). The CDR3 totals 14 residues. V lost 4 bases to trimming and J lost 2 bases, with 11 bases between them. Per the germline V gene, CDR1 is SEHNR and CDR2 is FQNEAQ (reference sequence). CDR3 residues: CASSSRDANTEAFF. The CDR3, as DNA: TGTGCCAGCAGCTCCAGGGATGCTAACACTGAAGCTTTCTTT.

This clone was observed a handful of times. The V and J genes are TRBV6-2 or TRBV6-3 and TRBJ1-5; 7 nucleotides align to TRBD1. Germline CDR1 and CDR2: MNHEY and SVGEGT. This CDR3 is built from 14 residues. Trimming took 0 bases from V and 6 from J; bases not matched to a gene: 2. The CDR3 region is CASSYSSGGQPQHF. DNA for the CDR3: TGTGCCAGCAGTTACTCATCAGGGGGTCAGCCCCAGCATTTT.

CDR3 bases: TGTGCCACCAGTGATTCGACGACTACAGAAAAACTGTTTTTT. This encodes CATSDSTTTEKLFF. The chain couples TRBV24-1 to TRBJ1-4; D remains unclear. The CDR3 runs to 14 residues. Germline values: CDR1 KGHDR, CDR2 SFDVKD. The germline V and J ends were trimmed by 2 bases and 8 bases, with 11 bases remaining between them.

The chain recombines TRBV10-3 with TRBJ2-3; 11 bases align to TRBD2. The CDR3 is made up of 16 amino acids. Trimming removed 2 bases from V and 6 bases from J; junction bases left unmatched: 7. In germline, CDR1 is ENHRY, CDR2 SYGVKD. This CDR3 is CAISEIAGGPLDTQYF. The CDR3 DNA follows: TGTGCCATCAGTGAGATAGCGGGGGGGCCTTTGGATACGCAGTATTTT.

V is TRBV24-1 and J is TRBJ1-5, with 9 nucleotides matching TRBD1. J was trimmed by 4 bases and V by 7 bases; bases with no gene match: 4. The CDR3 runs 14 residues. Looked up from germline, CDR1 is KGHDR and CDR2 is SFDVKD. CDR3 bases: TGTGCCACCAGGGACAGGGGTCCTAATCAGCCCCAGCATTTT. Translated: CATRDRGPNQPQHF.

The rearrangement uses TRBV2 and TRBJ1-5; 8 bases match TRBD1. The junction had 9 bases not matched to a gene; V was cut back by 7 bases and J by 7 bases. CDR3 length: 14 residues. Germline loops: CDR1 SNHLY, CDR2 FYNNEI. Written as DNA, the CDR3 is TGTGCCAGCAAGCTAGACAGGGGACAACAGCCCCAGCATTTT. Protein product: CASKLDRGQQPQHF.

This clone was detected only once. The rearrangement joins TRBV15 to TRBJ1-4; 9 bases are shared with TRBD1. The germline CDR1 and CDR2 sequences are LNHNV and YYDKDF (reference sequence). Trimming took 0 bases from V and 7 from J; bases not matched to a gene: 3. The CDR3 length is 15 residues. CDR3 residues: CATSREGQGGEKLFF. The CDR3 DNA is TGTGCCACCAGCAGAGAGGGACAGGGTGGTGAAAAACTGTTTTTT.